Each of the 2 T cell receptor beta chains below was sequenced from the same sample in a study of T cell responses to AZD1222 COVID-19 vaccine. The data were produced by immunoSEQ multiplex PCR, yet TCRdb's version contains in-frame clones alone and is incomplete. The repertoire holds over 80,000 clones, with 85% to 90% as singletons. This specimen was peripheral blood, taken on day 0 of AZD1222 vaccination. These receptors were taken from an adult in good health.

This chain connects TRBV30 to TRBJ1-4; TRBD1 might be the D (5 bases). Trimming removed 2 bases at V and 8 bases at J, with 15 bases between. The CDR3 loop spans 14 amino acids. Germline values: CDR1 GTSNPN, CDR2 SVGIG (reference sequence). DNA for the CDR3: TGTGCCTGGAGTTCAGGGCGGTTGAGCGAAAAACTGTTTTTT. This codes for CAWSSGRLSEKLFF. The full variable domain, in which reference TRBV30 and TRBJ1-4 provide the parts outside the CDR3, is SQTIHQWPATLVQPVGSPLSLECTVEGTSNPNLYWYRQAAGRGLQLLFYSVGIGQISSEVPQNLSASRPQDRQFILSSKKLLLSDSGFYLCAWSSGRLSEKLFFGSGTQLSVL.

This sequence joins TRBV24-1 and TRBJ2-3; 13 bases map to TRBD2. Trimming removed 4 bases from V and 6 bases from J; junction bases left unmatched: 12. CDR1 KGHDR and CDR2 SFDVKD come from the germline V gene. This CDR3 is 18 amino acids long. CDR3 sequence (DNA): TGTGCCACCAGTGACCCTACTAGCGGGAGGGCCGGGAGGGATACGCAGTATTTT. Translating gives CATSDPTSGRAGRDTQYF.